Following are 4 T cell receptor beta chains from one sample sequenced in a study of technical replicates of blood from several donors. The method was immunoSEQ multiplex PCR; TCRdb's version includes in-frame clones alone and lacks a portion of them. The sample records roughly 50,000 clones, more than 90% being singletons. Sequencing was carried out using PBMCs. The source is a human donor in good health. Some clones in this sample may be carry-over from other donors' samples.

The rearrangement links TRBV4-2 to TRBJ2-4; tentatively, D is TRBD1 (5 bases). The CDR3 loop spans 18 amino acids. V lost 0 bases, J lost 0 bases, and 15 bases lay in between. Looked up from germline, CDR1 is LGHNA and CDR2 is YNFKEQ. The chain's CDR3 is CASSQDGAGILAKNIQYF. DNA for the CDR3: TGTGCCAGCAGCCAAGATGGGGCAGGGATACTAGCCAAAAACATTCAGTACTTC.

This CDR3 reads CASRQGAVTYGYTF. CDR3 in DNA: TGTGCCAGTAGACAGGGGGCGGTCACCTATGGCTACACCTTC. J is TRBJ1-2 and V is TRBV19, with 9 bases aligning to TRBD1. J was trimmed by 4 bases and V by 6 bases; bases with no gene match: 6. Germline V lookup: CDR1 LNHDA, CDR2 SQIVND (reference sequence). The CDR3 covers 14 residues.

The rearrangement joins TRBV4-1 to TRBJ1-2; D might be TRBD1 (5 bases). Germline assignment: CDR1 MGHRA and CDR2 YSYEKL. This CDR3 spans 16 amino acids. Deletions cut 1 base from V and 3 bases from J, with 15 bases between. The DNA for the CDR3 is TGCGCCAGCAGCCAAGGGCAGGGCACTCCTGACTATGGCTACACCTTC. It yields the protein CASSQGQGTPDYGYTF.

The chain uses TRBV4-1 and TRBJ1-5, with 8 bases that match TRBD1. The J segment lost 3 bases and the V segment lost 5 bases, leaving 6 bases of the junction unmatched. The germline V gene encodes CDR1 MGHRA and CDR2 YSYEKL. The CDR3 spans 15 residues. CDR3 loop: CASSSSDRVNQPQHF. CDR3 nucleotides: TGCGCCAGCAGCTCCTCGGACAGGGTCAATCAGCCCCAGCATTTT.